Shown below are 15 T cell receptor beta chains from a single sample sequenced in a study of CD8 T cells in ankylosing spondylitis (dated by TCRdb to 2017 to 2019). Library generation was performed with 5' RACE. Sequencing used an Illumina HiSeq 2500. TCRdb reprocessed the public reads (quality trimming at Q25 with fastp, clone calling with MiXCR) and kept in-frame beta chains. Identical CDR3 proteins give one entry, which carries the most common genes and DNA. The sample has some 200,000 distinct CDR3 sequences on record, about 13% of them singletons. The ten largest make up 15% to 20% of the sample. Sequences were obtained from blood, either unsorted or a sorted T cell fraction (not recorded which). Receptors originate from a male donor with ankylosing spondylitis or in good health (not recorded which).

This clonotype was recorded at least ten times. CDR3 in amino acids: CASSSSPMETQYF. The CDR3 DNA follows: TGTGCCAGCAGTTCCAGTCCTATGGAGACCCAGTACTTC. The rearrangement uses TRBV12-3 or TRBV12-4 and TRBJ2-5, with unresolved D. The CDR3 has 13 residues. Trimming left V 4 bases short and J 5 bases short, with 11 bases between.

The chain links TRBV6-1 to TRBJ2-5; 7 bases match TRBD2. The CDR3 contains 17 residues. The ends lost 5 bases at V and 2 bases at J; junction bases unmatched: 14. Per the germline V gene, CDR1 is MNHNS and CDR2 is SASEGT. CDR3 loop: CASSLPPLGGVQETQYF. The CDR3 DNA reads TGTGCCAGCAGTCTCCCCCCACTGGGAGGGGTTCAAGAGACCCAGTACTTC.

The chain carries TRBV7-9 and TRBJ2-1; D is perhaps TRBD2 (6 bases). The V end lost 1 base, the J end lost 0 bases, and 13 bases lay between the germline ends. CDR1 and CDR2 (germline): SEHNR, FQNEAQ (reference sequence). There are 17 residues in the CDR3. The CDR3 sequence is CASSLVGGPYSYNEQFF. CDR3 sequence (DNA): TGTGCCAGCAGCTTAGTGGGAGGCCCCTACTCCTACAATGAGCAGTTCTTC.

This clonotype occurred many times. The CDR3 loop is CASSPTGSGNTEAFF. The CDR3 DNA follows: TGTGCCAGCAGTCCAACTGGGTCAGGGAACACTGAAGCTTTCTTT. This rearrangement joins TRBV12-3 or TRBV12-4 to TRBJ1-1; unclear D gene. Trimming pared 5 bases from V and 1 base from J, leaving 14 bases between. The CDR3 extends over 15 amino acids.

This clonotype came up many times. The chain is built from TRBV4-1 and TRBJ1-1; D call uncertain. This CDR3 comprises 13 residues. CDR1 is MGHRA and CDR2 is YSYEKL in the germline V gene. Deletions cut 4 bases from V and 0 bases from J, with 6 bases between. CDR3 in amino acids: CASSPPLNTEAFF. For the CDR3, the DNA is TGCGCCAGCAGCCCTCCATTGAACACTGAAGCTTTCTTT.

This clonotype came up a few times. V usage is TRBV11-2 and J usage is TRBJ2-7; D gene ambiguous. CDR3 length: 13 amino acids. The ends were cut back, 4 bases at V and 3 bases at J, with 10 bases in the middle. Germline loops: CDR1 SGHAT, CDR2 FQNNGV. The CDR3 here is CASSWGLFYEQYF. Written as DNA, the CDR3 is TGTGCCAGCAGCTGGGGTCTTTTCTACGAGCAGTACTTC.

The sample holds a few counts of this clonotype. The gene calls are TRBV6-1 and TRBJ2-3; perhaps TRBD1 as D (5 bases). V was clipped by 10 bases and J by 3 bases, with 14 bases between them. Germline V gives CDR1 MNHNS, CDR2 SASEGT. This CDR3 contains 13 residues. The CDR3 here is CATQGLRTDTQYF. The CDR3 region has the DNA TGTGCCACCCAGGGTTTACGTACAGATACGCAGTATTTT.

CDR3 coding DNA: TGTGCCAGCACAAGAGGGAGTAGCTCCTACAATGAGCAGTTCTTC. Its translation is CASTRGSSSYNEQFF. The genes are TRBV27 and TRBJ2-1; possibly TRBD2 for D (5 bases). Germline lookup yields CDR1 MNHEY and CDR2 SMNVEV (reference sequence). V was shortened by 7 bases and J by 0 bases, with 13 bases between the two germline ends. The CDR3 runs 15 residues.

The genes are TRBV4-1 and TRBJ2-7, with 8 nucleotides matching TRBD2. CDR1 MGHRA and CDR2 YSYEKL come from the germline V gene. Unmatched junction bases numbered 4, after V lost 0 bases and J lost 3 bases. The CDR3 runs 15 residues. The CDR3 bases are TGCGCCAGCAGCCAAGAGGGACTAGGTCTCTACGAGCAGTACTTC. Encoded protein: CASSQEGLGLYEQYF.

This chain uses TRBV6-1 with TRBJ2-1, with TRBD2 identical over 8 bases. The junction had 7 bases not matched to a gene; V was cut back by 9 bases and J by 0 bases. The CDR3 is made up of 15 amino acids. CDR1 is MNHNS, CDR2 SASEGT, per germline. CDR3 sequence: CASTERGSSYNEQFF. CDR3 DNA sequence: TGTGCCAGTACCGAGCGGGGGAGCTCCTACAATGAGCAGTTCTTC.

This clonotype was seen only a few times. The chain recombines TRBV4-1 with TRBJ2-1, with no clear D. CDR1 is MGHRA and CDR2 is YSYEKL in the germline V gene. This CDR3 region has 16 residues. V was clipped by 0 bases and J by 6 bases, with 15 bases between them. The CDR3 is CASSQDMTGRINEQFF. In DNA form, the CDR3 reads TGCGCCAGCAGCCAAGATATGACGGGTCGAATCAATGAGCAGTTCTTC.

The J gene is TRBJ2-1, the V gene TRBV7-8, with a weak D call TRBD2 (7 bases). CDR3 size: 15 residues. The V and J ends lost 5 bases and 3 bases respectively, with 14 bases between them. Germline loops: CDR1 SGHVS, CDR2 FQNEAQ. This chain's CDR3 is CASSLRGALYNEQFF. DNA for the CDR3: TGTGCCAGCAGCCTCCGGGGGGCTCTCTACAATGAGCAGTTCTTC.

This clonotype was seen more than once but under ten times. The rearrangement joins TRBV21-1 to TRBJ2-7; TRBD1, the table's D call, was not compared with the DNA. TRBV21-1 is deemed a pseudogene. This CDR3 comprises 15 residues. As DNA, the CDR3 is TGTGCCAGCAGCAAACCCCAGGGGCGCAAAGACGAGCAGTACTTC. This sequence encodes CASSKPQGRKDEQYF.

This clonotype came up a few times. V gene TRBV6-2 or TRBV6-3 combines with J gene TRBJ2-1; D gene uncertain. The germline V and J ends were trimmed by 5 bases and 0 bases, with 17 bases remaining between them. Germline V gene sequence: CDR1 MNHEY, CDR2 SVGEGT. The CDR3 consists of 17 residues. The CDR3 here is CASSSWVLVYSYNEQFF. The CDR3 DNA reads TGTGCCAGCAGTAGTTGGGTGCTGGTTTACTCCTACAATGAGCAGTTCTTC.

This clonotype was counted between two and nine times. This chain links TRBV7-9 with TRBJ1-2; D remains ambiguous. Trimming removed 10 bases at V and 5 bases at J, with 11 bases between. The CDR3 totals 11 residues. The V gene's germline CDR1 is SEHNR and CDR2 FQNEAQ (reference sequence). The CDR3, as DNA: TGTGCCACCGTCGGGAGTTATGGCTACACCTTC. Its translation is CATVGSYGYTF.